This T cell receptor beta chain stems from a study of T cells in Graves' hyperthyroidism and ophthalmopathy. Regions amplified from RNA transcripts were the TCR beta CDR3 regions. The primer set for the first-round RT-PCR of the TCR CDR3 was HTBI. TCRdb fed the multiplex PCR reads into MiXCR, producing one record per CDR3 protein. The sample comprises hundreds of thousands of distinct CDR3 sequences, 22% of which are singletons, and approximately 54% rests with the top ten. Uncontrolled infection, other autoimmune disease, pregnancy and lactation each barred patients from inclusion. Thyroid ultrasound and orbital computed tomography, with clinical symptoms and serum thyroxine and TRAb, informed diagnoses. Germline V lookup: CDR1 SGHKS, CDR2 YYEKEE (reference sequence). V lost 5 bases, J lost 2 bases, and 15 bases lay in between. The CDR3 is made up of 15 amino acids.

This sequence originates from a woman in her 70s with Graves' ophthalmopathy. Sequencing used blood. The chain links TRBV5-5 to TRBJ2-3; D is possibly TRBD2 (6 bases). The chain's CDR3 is CASRSDRELTDTQYF. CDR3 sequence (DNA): TGTGCCAGCAGATCAGACCGGGAGCTCACAGATACGCAGTATTTT.